This TCR beta chain emerged from a study of T cell responses to AZD1222 COVID-19 vaccine. Sequencing used immunoSEQ multiplex PCR; TCRdb keeps in-frame clones, though not all of them. The data hold approximately 100,000 clones, with more than 90% observed a single time. Germline values: CDR1 MNHNS, CDR2 SASEGT. This CDR3 contains 13 residues. V was trimmed by 6 bases and J by 1 base, leaving 10 bases between them. The clonotype comes from an adult in good health. The J gene is TRBJ2-7, the V gene TRBV6-1; D tentatively reads TRBD1 or TRBD2 (5 bases each). Here the sequenced sample was peripheral blood, taken on day 0 of AZD1222 vaccination. The CDR3 nucleotides read TGTGCCAGCAGAGGGACGGAATCCTACGAGCAGTACTTC. Protein product: CASRGTESYEQYF.